Below, 5 T cell receptor beta chains from the same sample are listed, as sequenced in a study of blood T cell repertoires in COVID-19 (dated by TCRdb to 2019 to 2021). Library preparation employed the immunoSEQ multiplex PCR assay. Held by TCRdb, this immuneACCESS table contains in-frame sequences only and omits some clones. Under half of the omission traces to an unresolved V gene where checked; the cause of the rest is unknown. For this sample the table gives about 200,000 clones, of which 75% to 90% were detected only once. The ten largest account for 4.5% to 5.5% of the sample. Sequenced: PBMCs or T cells enriched from blood (not recorded which). The receptor source for this set is a woman in her 30s who had been exposed to COVID-19.

This rearrangement joins TRBV14 to TRBJ1-2, with 11 bases identical to TRBD1. Trimming took 1 base from V and 2 from J; bases not matched to a gene: 6. CDR1 and CDR2 from the germline V gene are SGHDN and FVKESK. This CDR3 comprises 17 residues. The CDR3 region is CASSQVGTGGGNYGYTF. In nucleotides, the CDR3 is TGTGCCAGCAGCCAAGTTGGGACAGGGGGTGGAAACTATGGCTACACCTTC.

The gene calls are TRBV11-2 and TRBJ1-1, with 8 bases lining up with TRBD1. V gave up 1 base and J gave up 5 bases; unmatched junction bases: 9. The CDR3 contains 16 residues. The V gene's germline CDR1 is SGHAT and CDR2 FQNNGV. CDR3 residues: CASSLGQGALETEAFF. As DNA, the CDR3 is TGTGCCAGCAGCTTAGGGCAGGGGGCCTTGGAAACTGAAGCTTTCTTT.

The chain recombines TRBV7-2 with TRBJ2-2; 10 positions agree with TRBD2. The junction had 7 bases not matched to a gene; V was cut back by 8 bases and J by 4 bases. Germline loops: CDR1 SGHTA, CDR2 FQGNSA. CDR3 size: 15 residues. The chain's CDR3 is CASASGGAGTGELFF. The CDR3 DNA follows: TGTGCCAGCGCCAGCGGGGGGGCGGGCACCGGGGAGCTGTTTTTT.

V and J are TRBV19 and TRBJ1-2; D is perhaps TRBD1 (5 bases). From germline, CDR1 is LNHDA and CDR2 SQIVND (reference sequence). This CDR3 contains 14 residues. V shed 3 bases and J shed 4 bases, with 12 bases lying between them. CDR3 sequence: CASSIAGQGYGYTF. The CDR3 nucleotides read TGTGCCAGTAGTATCGCAGGGCAAGGCTATGGCTACACCTTC.

V usage is TRBV6-4 and J usage is TRBJ1-2; no definite D call. Germline V gives CDR1 MRHNA, CDR2 SNTAGT. CDR3 length equals 14 residues. V was clipped by 6 bases and J by 4 bases, with 15 bases between them. In nucleotides, the CDR3 is TGTGCCAGCAGCGCCAACGGAGGGATCTATGGCTACACCTTC. Its protein is CASSANGGIYGYTF.